A single sample gave rise to the 25 T cell receptor beta chains below, sequenced in a study of beta chain features in type 1 diabetes. Expressed TCRB transcripts were sequenced because the isolated RNA had all been reverse transcribed beforehand. The data were produced by immunoSEQ multiplex PCR, yet TCRdb's version contains in-frame clones alone and is incomplete. The data hold some 350,000 clones, with less than 15% observed a single time. Study findings and constraints: Shortening that was moderate but significant affected the TCRB CDR3s of Type 1 diabetes patients in all four CD4+ subsets.

Their antigens are not known. Sequenced: naive CD4+ T cells from blood. Source of these receptors: a woman aged 18-35 years with type 1 diabetes.

The table lists this clone with a few counts. This chain connects TRBV5-1 to TRBJ2-2, with 9 nucleotides matching TRBD1. The germline gives CDR1 SGHRS, CDR2 YFSETQ. The CDR3 loop spans 16 amino acids. The trim removed 4 bases at V and 6 bases at J, leaving 10 bases unmatched. Written as DNA, the CDR3 is TGCGCCAGCAGCCCCGGACAGGGGTTCACGGCCGGGGAGCTGTTTTTT. Amino acids: CASSPGQGFTAGELFF.

The V and J genes are TRBV11-2 and TRBJ2-3; 7 bases fit TRBD2. V lost 3 bases, J lost 4 bases, and 1 base stayed unmatched. The germline CDR1 and CDR2 sequences are SGHAT and FQNNGV. This CDR3 has 13 residues. CDR3 bases: TGTGCCAGCAGCTTCCGGGGGGCAGATACGCAGTATTTT. Its protein is CASSFRGADTQYF.

This clone has just a few counts. The V gene is TRBV4-3, the J gene TRBJ2-1; tentative D call: TRBD2 (6 bases). Germline V gene lookup returns CDR1 LGHNA and CDR2 YSLEER. The V end was cut by 5 bases, the J end by 4 bases, with 15 bases between. The CDR3 totals 15 residues. The CDR3 loop reads CASSSGGARYNEQFF. The CDR3, as DNA: TGCGCCAGCAGCTCAGGAGGGGCCAGGTACAATGAGCAGTTCTTC.

CDR3 loop: CASSPLGTASNYGYTF. The CDR3 DNA reads as TGTGCCAGCTCACCACTAGGGACAGCATCTAACTATGGCTACACCTTC. The chain links TRBV18 to TRBJ1-2; 7 bases fit TRBD1. After removal of 1 base from V and 0 bases from J, the junction contained 5 bases not matched to a gene. Germline V gene lookup returns CDR1 KGHSH and CDR2 LQKENI. The CDR3 sequence is 16 residues long.

This clone has a handful of counts. The V gene is TRBV5-4, the J gene TRBJ2-7; 7 bases align to TRBD1. The germline V gene encodes CDR1 SGHNT and CDR2 YYREEE (reference sequence). The CDR3 covers 14 residues. V lost 4 bases and J lost 1; bases outside the gene matches: 5. The CDR3: CASSRQGKSYEQYV. CDR3 nucleotides: TGTGCCAGCAGCCGACAGGGAAAGTCCTACGAGCAGTACGTC.

The chain couples TRBV4-3 to TRBJ1-3; TRBD1 might be the D (5 bases). Germline V CDR1 and CDR2: LGHNA, YSLEER. The CDR3 sequence is 16 residues long. Trimming removed 0 bases at V and 2 bases at J, with 11 bases between. CDR3 loop: CASSQDARTTGNTIYF. The DNA of the CDR3 is TGCGCCAGCAGCCAAGACGCTCGGACAACTGGAAACACCATATATTTT.

The chain joins TRBV19 to TRBJ1-5, with D maybe TRBD1 (5 bases). This CDR3 spans 16 amino acids. V lost 1 base to trimming and J lost 0 bases, with 10 bases between them. Germline assignment: CDR1 LNHDA and CDR2 SQIVND (reference sequence). The CDR3 loop reads CASSIGGAGSNQPQHF. In DNA form, the CDR3 reads TGTGCCAGTAGTATAGGTGGGGCAGGTAGCAATCAGCCCCAGCATTTT. The whole variable domain, filled in from reference TRBV19 and TRBJ1-5, reads DGGITQSPKYLFRKEGQNVTLSCEQNLNHDAMYWYRQDPGQGLRLIYYSQIVNDFQKGDIAEGYSVSREKKESFPLTVTSAQKNPTAFYLCASSIGGAGSNQPQHFGDGTRLSIL.

This clone was seen a few times. The chain recombines TRBV9 with TRBJ2-1; D is uncertain. Germline CDR1 and CDR2: SGDLS and YYNGEE. The germline V and J ends were trimmed by 0 bases and 5 bases, with 9 bases remaining between them. This CDR3 is built from 14 residues. CDR3 coding DNA: TGTGCCAGCAGCGTAGAATTAGCAGACAATGAGCAGTTCTTC. Translation gives CASSVELADNEQFF. The variable domain in full, with the rest retrieved from reference TRBV9 and TRBJ2-1, is DSGVTQTPKHLITATGQRVTLRCSPRSGDLSVYWYQQSLDQGLQFLIQYYNGEERAKGNILERFSAQQFPDLHSELNLSSLELGDSALYFCASSVELADNEQFFGPGTRLTVL.

This clone was found a few times. The chain is built from TRBV11-2 and TRBJ2-6; a possible D gene is TRBD1 (6 bases). The germline gives CDR1 SGHAT, CDR2 FQNNGV. CDR3 length equals 16 residues. The V and J ends lost 10 bases and 0 bases respectively, with 16 bases between them. CDR3 residues: CATYRASNSGANVLTF. The CDR3 DNA follows: TGTGCCACTTACAGGGCTTCCAACTCTGGGGCCAACGTCCTGACTTTC.

V gene TRBV28 combines with J gene TRBJ2-2, with 8 bases aligning to TRBD2. CDR1 is MDHEN, CDR2 SYDVKM, per germline. The CDR3 has 14 amino acids. The J segment lost 5 bases and the V segment lost 7 bases, leaving 6 bases of the junction unmatched. The CDR3 reads CASITGGGTGELFF. As DNA, the CDR3 is TGTGCCAGCATTACGGGAGGGGGGACCGGGGAGCTGTTTTTT.

The chain joins TRBV27 to TRBJ1-2; 10 bases fit TRBD1. Germline-derived CDR1 and CDR2 are MNHEY and SMNVEV (reference sequence). With V trimmed by 5 bases and J by 6 bases, 6 bases remained unmatched. There are 14 residues in the CDR3. The DNA for the CDR3 is TGTGCCAGCAGTGTACGACAGGGGGCGCATGGCTACACCTTC. Translation: CASSVRQGAHGYTF.

This clone turned up a few times. The chain recombines TRBV2 with TRBJ2-3, with D hard to call. The CDR3 consists of 15 residues. V lost 6 bases and J 0 bases, leaving 13 bases between the germline ends. CDR1 is SNHLY, CDR2 FYNNEI, per germline. The CDR3 region has the DNA TGTGCCAGCAGCCCCCGAACATTAAGCACAGATACGCAGTATTTT. It translates to CASSPRTLSTDTQYF.

The rearrangement uses TRBV6-6 and TRBJ2-7, with D perhaps matching TRBD2 (6 bases). Deletions cut 6 bases from V and 3 bases from J, with 12 bases between. CDR1 and CDR2 (germline): MNHNY, SVGAGI (reference sequence). The CDR3 has 13 residues. The CDR3 bases are TGTGCCAGCAGACCTGGCGGGAACTACGAGCAGTACGTC. It is translated as CASRPGGNYEQYV.

This clone was seen a handful of times. The rearrangement links TRBV10-3 to TRBJ2-3, with 9 positions matching TRBD1. With V trimmed by 11 bases and J by 2 bases, 14 bases remained unmatched. CDR1 and CDR2 (germline): ENHRY, SYGVKD. This CDR3 has 16 amino acids. The CDR3 bases are TGTGCCTCAGCCTCGGGACAGGGAGCGACCACAGATACGCAGTATTTT. It is translated as CASASGQGATTDTQYF.

This clone was observed a few times. The rearrangement uses TRBV5-1 and TRBJ2-1, with 11 bases matching TRBD2. V dropped 3 bases and J dropped 4; count of bases not matched to a gene: 3. CDR1 SGHRS and CDR2 YFSETQ come from the germline V gene. There are 15 residues in the CDR3. The CDR3 nucleotides read TGCGCCAGCAGCTCCTTAGCGGGAGGGTACAATGAGCAGTTCTTC. It encodes CASSSLAGGYNEQFF.

This clone has a handful of counts. J is TRBJ2-3 and V is TRBV19, with 9 bases that match TRBD2. This CDR3 contains 14 residues. The V gene end was trimmed by 7 bases and the J gene end by 3 bases; junction bases not matched to a gene: 5. Germline V lookup: CDR1 LNHDA, CDR2 SQIVND (reference sequence). CDR3 sequence (DNA): TGTGCCAGTAATAGCGGGAGATTAACAGATACGCAGTATTTT. This translates into CASNSGRLTDTQYF.

This clone was picked up a small number of times. The chain recombines TRBV5-1 with TRBJ1-1; 10 bases agree with TRBD1. The CDR3 consists of 15 residues. Trimming at V came to 4 bases and at J to 5 bases, leaving 8 bases not matched to a gene. CDR1 and CDR2 (germline): SGHRS, YFSETQ. As DNA, the CDR3 is TGCGCCAGCAGCCCAAGACAGGGGGCGCCGACTGAAGCTTTCTTT. Its translation: CASSPRQGAPTEAFF.

This clone came up a few times. The rearrangement uses TRBV18 and TRBJ2-5; 9 bases are shared with TRBD2. V shed 2 bases, J shed 2 bases, and the junction held 6 bases outside the gene matches. Germline CDR1 is KGHSH and CDR2 is LQKENI. The CDR3 has 16 amino acids. The CDR3 region is CASSPVASGKQETQYF. CDR3 DNA: TGTGCCAGCTCACCAGTGGCTAGCGGGAAACAAGAGACCCAGTACTTC.

A few counts support this clone. The rearrangement joins TRBV2 to TRBJ2-7, with 8 bases fitting TRBD1. The germline CDR1 and CDR2 sequences are SNHLY and FYNNEI. J gave up 2 bases and V 7 bases, and 7 bases lay outside the gene matches. The CDR3 length is 14 residues. CDR3 residues: CASTRQGTTYEQYF. For the CDR3, the DNA is TGTGCCAGCACACGACAGGGGACGACCTACGAGCAGTACTTC.

This clone has more than one count but fewer than ten. This chain connects TRBV4-2 to TRBJ2-5; TRBD2 matches 9 bases. V shed 1 base, J shed 4 bases, and the junction held 7 bases outside the gene matches. Germline assignment: CDR1 LGHNA and CDR2 YNFKEQ. The CDR3 is made up of 16 amino acids. Here the CDR3 DNA reads TGTGCCAGCAGCCAAGGACGACTAGCGGAGGGAGAGACCCAGTACTTC. It is translated as CASSQGRLAEGETQYF.

The chain uses TRBV6-5 and TRBJ2-2; 9 bases fit TRBD1. V lost 5 bases and J lost 0; bases outside the gene matches: 1. This CDR3 has 15 residues. CDR1 is MNHEY, CDR2 SVGAGI, per germline. CDR3: CASSRDRANTGELFF. CDR3 coding DNA: TGTGCCAGCAGTAGGGACAGGGCGAACACCGGGGAGCTGTTTTTT.

This clone turned up a few times. The rearrangement joins TRBV7-9 to TRBJ2-5; TRBD2 might be the D (6 bases). Per the germline V gene, CDR1 is SEHNR and CDR2 is FQNEAQ (reference sequence). Deletions cut 1 base from V and 2 bases from J, with 11 bases between. There are 15 residues in the CDR3. CDR3 nucleotides: TGTGCCAGCAGCTTAGGGGGGACTTCGCAAGAGACCCAGTACTTC. Protein: CASSLGGTSQETQYF. The complete variable domain, with remaining parts taken from reference TRBV7-9 and TRBJ2-5, reads DTGVSQNPRHKITKRGQNVTFRCDPISEHNRLYWYRQTLGQGPEFLTYFQNEAQLEKSRLLSDRFSAERPKGSFSTLEIQRTEQGDSAMYLCASSLGGTSQETQYFGPGTRLLVL.

The chain has TRBV2 and TRBJ2-1; 12 bases align to TRBD2. The CDR3 length is 16 residues. V lost 6 bases to trimming and J lost 8 bases; unmatched junction nucleotides: 11. The germline gives CDR1 SNHLY, CDR2 FYNNEI. The CDR3, as DNA: TGTGCCAGCAGGGACGCTCTAGCGGGAGGGCAAGATGAGCAGTTCTTC. Amino acids: CASRDALAGGQDEQFF.

This clone was counted between two and nine times. V is TRBV7-2 and J is TRBJ1-5; D is ambiguous. V lost 4 bases and J 4 bases, leaving 11 bases between the germline ends. CDR1 and CDR2 from the germline V gene are SGHTA and FQGNSA. The CDR3 totals 14 residues. The CDR3 nucleotides are TGTGCCAGCAGCTCGGGTCAGCCGAATCAGCCCCAGCATTTT. This encodes CASSSGQPNQPQHF. The whole variable domain, filled in from reference TRBV7-2 and TRBJ1-5, reads GAGVSQSPSNKVTEKGKDVELRCDPISGHTALYWYRQSLGQGLEFLIYFQGNSAPDKSGLPSDRFSAERTGGSVSTLTIQRTQQEDSAVYLCASSSGQPNQPQHFGDGTRLSIL.

V gene TRBV6-1 combines with J gene TRBJ1-2; D might be TRBD1 (5 bases). The CDR3 is 15 residues long. Germline V CDR1 and CDR2: MNHNS, SASEGT. V lost 3 bases to trimming and J lost 3 bases, with 14 bases between them. CDR3 in amino acids: CASSERRASDYGYTF. The CDR3 DNA sequence: TGTGCCAGCAGTGAGCGCAGGGCTTCTGACTATGGCTACACCTTC.